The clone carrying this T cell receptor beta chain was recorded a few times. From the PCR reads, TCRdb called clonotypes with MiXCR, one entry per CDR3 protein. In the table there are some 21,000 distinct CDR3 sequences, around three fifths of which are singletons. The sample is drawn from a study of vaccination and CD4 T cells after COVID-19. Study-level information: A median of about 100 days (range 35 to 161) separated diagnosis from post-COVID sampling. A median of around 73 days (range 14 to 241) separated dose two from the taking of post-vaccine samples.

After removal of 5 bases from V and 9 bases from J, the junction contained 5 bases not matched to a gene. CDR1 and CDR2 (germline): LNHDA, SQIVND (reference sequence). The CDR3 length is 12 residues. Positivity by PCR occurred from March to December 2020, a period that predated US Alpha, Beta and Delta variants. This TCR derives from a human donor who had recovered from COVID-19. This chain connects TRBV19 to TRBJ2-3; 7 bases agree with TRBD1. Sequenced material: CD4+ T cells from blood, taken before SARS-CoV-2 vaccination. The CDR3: CASSEQQGTQYF. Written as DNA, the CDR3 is TGTGCCAGTAGTGAGCAACAGGGGACGCAGTATTTT. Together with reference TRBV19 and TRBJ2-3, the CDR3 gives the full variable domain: DGGITQSPKYLFRKEGQNVTLSCEQNLNHDAMYWYRQDPGQGLRLIYYSQIVNDFQKGDIAEGYSVSREKKESFPLTVTSAQKNPTAFYLCASSEQQGTQYFGPGTRLTVL.